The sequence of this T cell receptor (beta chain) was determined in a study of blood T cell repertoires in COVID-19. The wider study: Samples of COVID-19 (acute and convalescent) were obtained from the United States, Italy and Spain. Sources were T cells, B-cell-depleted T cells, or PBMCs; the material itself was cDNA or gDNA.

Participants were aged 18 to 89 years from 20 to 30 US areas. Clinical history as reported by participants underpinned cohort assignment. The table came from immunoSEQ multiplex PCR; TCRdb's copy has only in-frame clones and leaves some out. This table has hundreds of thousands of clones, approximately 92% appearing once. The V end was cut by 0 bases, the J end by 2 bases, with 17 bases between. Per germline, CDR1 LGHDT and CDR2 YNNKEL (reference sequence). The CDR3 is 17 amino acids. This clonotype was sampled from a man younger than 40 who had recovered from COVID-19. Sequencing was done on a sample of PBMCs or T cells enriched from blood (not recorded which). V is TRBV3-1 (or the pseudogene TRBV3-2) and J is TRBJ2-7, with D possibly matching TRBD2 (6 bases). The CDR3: CASSQDSLSGYTYEQYF. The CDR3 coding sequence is TGTGCCAGCAGCCAAGATTCCCTTAGCGGATACACCTACGAGCAGTACTTC.